This TCR beta chain stems from a study of T cell responses to AZD1222 COVID-19 vaccine. The overall study: Researchers grouped second doses given at about 4 or about 12 weeks into one pool. Study results and caveats: Spike-specific TCR breadth and depth went up after people got two AZD1222 doses. Nearly half of unique spike-specific TCRs reportedly avoided B.1.351 and B.1.1.7 mutated regions.

Measured with immunoSEQ multiplex PCR; TCRdb has only the in-frame clones, and not every one. The repertoire holds some 190,000 clones, around 94% seen once, with 1% to 1.5% in the top ten. For this clone: As yet, its antigen is unknown.

This sequence originates from an adult in good health. The sequenced sample was peripheral blood, obtained on day 0 of AZD1222 vaccination.

The CDR3 sequence is CASSERGQVQETQYF. The DNA for the CDR3 is TGCGCCAGCAGCGAGAGAGGACAGGTTCAGGAGACCCAGTACTTC. The chain carries TRBV5-1 and TRBJ2-5; TRBD1 agrees at 7 bases. Germline lookup yields CDR1 SGHRS and CDR2 YFSETQ. This CDR3 has 15 amino acids. Losses at the gene ends were 4 bases for V and 5 bases for J; bases not matched to a gene: 11.